This TCR beta chain was retrieved from a study of shared clonotypes between healthy human individuals. Between the trimmed V and J ends, which lost 3 bases and 13 bases, there was a span of 9 bases. Germline CDR1 reads MNHEY; CDR2 reads SMNVEV (reference sequence). There are 11 residues in the CDR3. TCRdb's copy holds only in-frame clones and misses some; the assay was immunoSEQ multiplex PCR. Counted here are about 2.4 million clones, roughly 93% occurring once; the ten biggest clones make up approximately 0.36%. This chain connects TRBV27 to TRBJ1-4; D is unresolved. The sequenced material came from naive CD4+ T cells from PBMCs. The subset was: CD45RA+ positively selected. The clonotype originates from a man between 18 and 35 years old in good health. Some clones in this sample may be carry-over from other donors' samples. CDR3 nucleotide sequence: TGTGCCAGCAGTTTGAACGGCCTACTGTTTTTT. Translated: CASSLNGLLFF.